By sample fraction, the clone carrying this T cell receptor (beta chain) is medium-sized. Genes and germline come from the mouse. The read ends 4 residues before the CDR3 terminus; that terminus is restored from the germline J gene. This entry is derived from a study of CD8+ T cells in alopecia areata. The ends lost 0 bases at V and 0 bases at J; junction bases unmatched: 5. The CDR3 contains 18 residues. Germline loops: CDR1 NSQYPW, CDR2 LRSPGD (reference sequence). Stated time point: mouse skin at time of skin grafting. Extracted RNA was reverse transcribed into cDNA, the sequencing template. Only in-frame clones appear in the TCRdb table, and some are missing; sequencing was by immunoSEQ multiplex PCR. This sample comprises fewer than 2,000 clones, none seen once only.

The source material was skin, sampled at week 0. The rearrangement joins TRBV1 to TRBJ2-1; 10 nucleotides align to TRBD1. The receptor was isolated from a C3H/HeJ mouse with alopecia areata. The strain bears MHC haplotype H2-k. CDR3 sequence reads: CTCSADGTGVYNYAEQFF. CDR3 bases read: TGCACCTGCAGTGCAGATGGGACAGGGGTTTATAACTATGCT.